This T cell receptor beta chain was retrieved from a study of Graves' ophthalmopathy and Graves' hyperthyroidism. Study-wide background: No ophthalmopathy within 18 months of follow-up signified stable hyperthyroidism. General study points: In blood appeared most of the expanded thyroid clonotypes whose frequency exceeded 0.001. Ophthalmopathy progression was predicted with around 71% sensitivity and about 72% specificity.

On this clonotype: Its specificity is not known.

The sequenced template was RNA, covering the TCR beta CDR3 region. The workflow started with a first-round RT-PCR run with HTBI primers and then moved on to a second-round multiplex PCR. MiXCR was run by TCRdb on the multiplex PCR reads, yielding one entry per CDR3 protein. The table records approximately 1.2 million distinct CDR3 sequences, about 40% of them present only once. V shed 5 bases, J shed 2 bases, and the junction held 7 bases outside the gene matches. The CDR3 sequence is 14 residues long. Germline assignment: CDR1 DFQATT and CDR2 SNEGSKA (reference sequence). What was sequenced was peripheral blood or thyroid tissue (not recorded which). The TCR comes from an adult man with Graves' hyperthyroidism. The rearrangement links TRBV20-1 to TRBJ2-7; TRBD1 agrees at 9 bases. The DNA of the CDR3 is TGCAGTGCTCACAGGGGGCCTCTCACCTACGAGCAGTACTTC. Residues: CSAHRGPLTYEQYF.